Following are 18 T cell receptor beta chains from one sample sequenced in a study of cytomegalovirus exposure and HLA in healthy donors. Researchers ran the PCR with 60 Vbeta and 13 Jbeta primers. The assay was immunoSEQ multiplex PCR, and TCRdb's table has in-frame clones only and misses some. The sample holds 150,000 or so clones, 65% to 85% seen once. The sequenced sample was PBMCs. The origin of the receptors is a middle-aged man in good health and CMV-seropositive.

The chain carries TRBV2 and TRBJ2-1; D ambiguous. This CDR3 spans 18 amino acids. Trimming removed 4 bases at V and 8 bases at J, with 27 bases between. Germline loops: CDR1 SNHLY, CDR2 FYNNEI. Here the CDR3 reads CASSALRVAGGMVDEQFF. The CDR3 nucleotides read TGTGCCAGCAGTGCCCTCAGAGTAGCTGGCGGTATGGTGGATGAGCAGTTCTTC.

Here the CDR3 DNA reads TGTGCCAGCAGCTCCGGAGGGGAGATTAGTCACACCGGGGAGCTGTTTTTT. This codes for CASSSGGEISHTGELFF. The chain has TRBV5-4 and TRBJ2-2; maybe TRBD2 (6 bases). The CDR3 loop spans 17 amino acids. Trimming removed 3 bases from V and 3 bases from J, with 18 bases in between. Germline CDR1 reads SGHNT; CDR2 reads YYREEE (reference sequence).

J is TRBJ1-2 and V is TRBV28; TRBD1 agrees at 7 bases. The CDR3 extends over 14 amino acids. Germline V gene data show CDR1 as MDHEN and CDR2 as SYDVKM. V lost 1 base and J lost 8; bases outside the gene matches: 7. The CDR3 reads CASSLFDREHGYTF. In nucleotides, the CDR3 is TGTGCCAGCAGTTTATTCGACAGGGAACACGGCTACACCTTC.

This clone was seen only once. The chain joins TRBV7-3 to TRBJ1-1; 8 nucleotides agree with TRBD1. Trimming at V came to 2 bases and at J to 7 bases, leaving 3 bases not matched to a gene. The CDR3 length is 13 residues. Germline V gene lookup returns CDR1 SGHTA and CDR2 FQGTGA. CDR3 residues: CASSLAGTGEAFF. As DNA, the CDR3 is TGTGCCAGCAGCTTAGCCGGGACAGGTGAAGCTTTCTTT.

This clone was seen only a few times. CDR3 loop: CASRYGQFNQPQHF. The CDR3 DNA is TGTGCCAGCAGGTACGGACAATTCAATCAGCCCCAGCATTTT. The rearrangement links TRBV2 to TRBJ1-5; D may be TRBD1 (5 bases). Germline V gives CDR1 SNHLY, CDR2 FYNNEI. This CDR3 has 14 amino acids. Trimming took off 6 bases at V and 3 bases at J, with 12 bases between the two ends.

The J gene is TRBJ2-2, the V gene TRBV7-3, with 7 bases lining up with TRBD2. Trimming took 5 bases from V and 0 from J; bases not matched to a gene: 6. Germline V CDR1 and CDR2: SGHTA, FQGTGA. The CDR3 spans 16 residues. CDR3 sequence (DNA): TGTGCCAGCAGCCTTACGGGAGGCGCGAACACCGGGGAGCTGTTTTTT. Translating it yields CASSLTGGANTGELFF. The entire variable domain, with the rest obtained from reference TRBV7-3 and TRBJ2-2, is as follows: GAGVSQTPSNKVTEKGKYVELRCDPISGHTALYWYRQSLGQGPEFLIYFQGTGAADDSGLPNDRFFAVRPEGSVSTLKIQRTERGDSAVYLCASSLTGGANTGELFFGEGSRLTVL.

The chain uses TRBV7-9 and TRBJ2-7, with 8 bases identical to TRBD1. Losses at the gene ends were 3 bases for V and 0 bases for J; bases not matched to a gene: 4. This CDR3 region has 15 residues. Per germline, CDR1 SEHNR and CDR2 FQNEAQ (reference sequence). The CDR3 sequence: CASSLDRENSYEQYF. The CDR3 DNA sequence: TGTGCCAGCAGCTTGGACAGGGAGAACTCCTACGAGCAGTACTTC. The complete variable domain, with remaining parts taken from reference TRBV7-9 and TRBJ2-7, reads DTGVSQNPRHKITKRGQNVTFRCDPISEHNRLYWYRQTLGQGPEFLTYFQNEAQLEKSRLLSDRFSAERPKGSFSTLEIQRTEQGDSAMYLCASSLDRENSYEQYFGPGTRLTVT.

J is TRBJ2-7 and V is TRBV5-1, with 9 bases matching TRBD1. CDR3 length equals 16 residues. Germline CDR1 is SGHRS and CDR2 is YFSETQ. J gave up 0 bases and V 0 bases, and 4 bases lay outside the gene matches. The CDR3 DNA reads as TGCGCCAGCAGCTTGGGGGACAGGGTGAGCTCCTACGAGCAGTACTTC. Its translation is CASSLGDRVSSYEQYF.

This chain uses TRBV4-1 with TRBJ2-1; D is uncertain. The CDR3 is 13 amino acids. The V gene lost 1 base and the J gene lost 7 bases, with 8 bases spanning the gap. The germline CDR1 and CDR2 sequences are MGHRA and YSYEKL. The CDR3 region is CASSQVLPNEQFF. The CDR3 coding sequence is TGCGCCAGCAGCCAAGTTCTCCCGAATGAGCAGTTCTTC.

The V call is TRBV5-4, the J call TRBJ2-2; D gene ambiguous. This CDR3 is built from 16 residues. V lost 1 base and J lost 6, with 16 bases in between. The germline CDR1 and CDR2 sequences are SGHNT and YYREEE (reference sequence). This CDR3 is CASSLPASKFSGELFF. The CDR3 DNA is TGTGCCAGCAGCTTGCCGGCTAGTAAGTTTTCCGGGGAGCTGTTTTTT.

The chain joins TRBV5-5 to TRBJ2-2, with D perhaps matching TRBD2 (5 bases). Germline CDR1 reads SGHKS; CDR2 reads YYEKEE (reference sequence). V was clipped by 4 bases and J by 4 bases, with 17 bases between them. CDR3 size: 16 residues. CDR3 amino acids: CASSQWRPRGTGELFF. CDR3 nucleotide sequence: TGTGCCAGCAGCCAATGGAGACCCCGGGGCACCGGGGAGCTGTTTTTT.

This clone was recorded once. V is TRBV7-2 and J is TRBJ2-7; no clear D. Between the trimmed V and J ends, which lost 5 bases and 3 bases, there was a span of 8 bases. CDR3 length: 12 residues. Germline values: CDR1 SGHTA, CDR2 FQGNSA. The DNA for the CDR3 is TGTGCCAGCAGCACAACACGCTACGAGCAGTACTTC. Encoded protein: CASSTTRYEQYF. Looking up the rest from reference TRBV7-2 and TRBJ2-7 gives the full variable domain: GAGVSQSPSNKVTEKGKDVELRCDPISGHTALYWYRQSLGQGLEFLIYFQGNSAPDKSGLPSDRFSAERTGGSVSTLTIQRTQQEDSAVYLCASSTTRYEQYFGPGTRLTVT.

CDR3 residues: CASSGGLAGGSFNEQFF. DNA of the CDR3: TGCGCCAGCAGCGGGGGACTAGCGGGCGGGAGTTTCAATGAGCAGTTCTTC. The rearrangement joins TRBV5-1 to TRBJ2-1; 12 nucleotides line up with TRBD2. Trimming cost V 4 bases and J 6 bases; bases outside gene matches: 11. Germline V CDR1 and CDR2: SGHRS, YFSETQ. The CDR3 sequence is 17 residues long.

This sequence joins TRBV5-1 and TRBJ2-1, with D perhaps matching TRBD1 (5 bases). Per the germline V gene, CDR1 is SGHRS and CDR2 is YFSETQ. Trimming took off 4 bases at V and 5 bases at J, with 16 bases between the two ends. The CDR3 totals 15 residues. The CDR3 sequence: CASSSEGAIHNEQFF. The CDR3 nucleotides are TGCGCCAGCAGCAGTGAAGGGGCGATTCACAATGAGCAGTTCTTC.

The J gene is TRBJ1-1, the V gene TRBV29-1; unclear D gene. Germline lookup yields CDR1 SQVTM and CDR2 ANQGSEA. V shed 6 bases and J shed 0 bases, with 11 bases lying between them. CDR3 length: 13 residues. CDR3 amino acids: CSVATAMNTEAFF. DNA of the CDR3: TGCAGCGTAGCAACAGCAATGAACACTGAAGCTTTCTTT.

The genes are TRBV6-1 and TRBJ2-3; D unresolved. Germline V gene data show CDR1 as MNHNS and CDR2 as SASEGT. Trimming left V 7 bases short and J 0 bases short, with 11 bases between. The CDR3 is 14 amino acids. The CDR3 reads CASTNLASTDTQYF. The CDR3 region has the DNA TGTGCCAGCACGAACCTGGCTAGCACAGATACGCAGTATTTT.

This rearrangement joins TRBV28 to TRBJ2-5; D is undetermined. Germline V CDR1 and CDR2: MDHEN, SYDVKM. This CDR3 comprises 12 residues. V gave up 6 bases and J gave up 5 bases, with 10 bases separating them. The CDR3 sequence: CASRAASETQYF. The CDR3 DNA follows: TGTGCCAGCAGGGCGGCGAGTGAGACCCAGTACTTC.

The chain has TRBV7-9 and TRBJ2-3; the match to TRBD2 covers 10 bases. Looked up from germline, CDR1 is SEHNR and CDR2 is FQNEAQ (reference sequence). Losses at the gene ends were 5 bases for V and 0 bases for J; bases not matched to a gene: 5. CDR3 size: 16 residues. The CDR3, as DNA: TGTGCCAGCAGCCCCGGACTAGCGGCTAGCACAGATACGCAGTATTTT. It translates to CASSPGLAASTDTQYF.